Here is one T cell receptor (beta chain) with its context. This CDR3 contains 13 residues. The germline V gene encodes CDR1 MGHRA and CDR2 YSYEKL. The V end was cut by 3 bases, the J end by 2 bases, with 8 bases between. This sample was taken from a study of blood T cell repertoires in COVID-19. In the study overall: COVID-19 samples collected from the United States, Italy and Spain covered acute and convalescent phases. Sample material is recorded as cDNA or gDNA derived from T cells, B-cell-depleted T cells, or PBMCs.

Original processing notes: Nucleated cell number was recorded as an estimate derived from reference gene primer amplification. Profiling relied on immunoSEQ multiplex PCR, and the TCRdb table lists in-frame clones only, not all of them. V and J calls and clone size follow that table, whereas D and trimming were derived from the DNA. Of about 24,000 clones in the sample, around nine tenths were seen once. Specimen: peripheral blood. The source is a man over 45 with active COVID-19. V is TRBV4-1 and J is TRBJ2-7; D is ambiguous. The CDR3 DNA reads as TGCGCCAGCAGCCACTCTCGCGCCTACGAGCAGTACTTC. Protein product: CASSHSRAYEQYF.